These T cell receptor beta chains were read from a single sample in a study of blood T cell repertoires in COVID-19. Produced via immunoSEQ multiplex PCR; TCRdb's table is partial and in-frame only. This table holds roughly 120,000 clones, 80% to 90% found once. Sequencing used peripheral blood. These receptor sequences come from a man aged 40-49 years with acute or convalescent COVID-19. Both conserved end residues are trimmed from each CDR3. A clone size is listed for some rows: how often the clone was seen (once, few, many), or a class if it is expanded.

>once|TRBV5-8
ASSGGLPTGELF
>-|TRBV11-2
ASSFQGSDTQY
>-|TRBV2
ASSPRGYGEQY
>-|TRBV9
ASSVGGGGLTDTQY
>-|TRBV11-2
ASSPTGSSGNTIY
>-|TRBV6-5
ASGPGTSITGELF
>-|TRBV6-2/TRBV6-3
ASSYIGRVGTDTQY
>-|TRBV7-9
ASTRQGGTEAF
>few|TRBV6-1
ASSEARTSGGHTDTQY
>-|TRBV24-1
ATSEPRDNEETQY